This T cell receptor beta chain was recovered during a study of ipilimumab plus nivolumab after autologous stem cell transplantation. The V gene lost 1 base and the J gene lost 0 bases, with 16 bases spanning the gap. The CDR3 loop spans 17 amino acids. CDR1 is SGHNT, CDR2 YENEEA, per germline. Ipilimumab, 1 mg/kg, started 14 to 28 days after autologous transplant. Through week 26, nivolumab 3 mg/kg IV was given weeks 1, 4, 7, 10, then biweekly. Only in-frame clones appear in the TCRdb table, and some are missing; sequencing was by immunoSEQ multiplex PCR. This table has 16,000 or so clones, about 65% appearing once.

Here the sequenced sample was PBMCs, taken in a trial of ipilimumab plus nivolumab as post-transplant consolidation. This sequence originates from a male donor with diffuse large B-cell lymphoma. J is TRBJ2-7 and V is TRBV11-3; D remains unclear. The CDR3 nucleotides are TGTGCCAGCAGCTTAGCTGTCGGACGTGCCGGCTCCTACGAGCAGTACTTC. It codes for CASSLAVGRAGSYEQYF.